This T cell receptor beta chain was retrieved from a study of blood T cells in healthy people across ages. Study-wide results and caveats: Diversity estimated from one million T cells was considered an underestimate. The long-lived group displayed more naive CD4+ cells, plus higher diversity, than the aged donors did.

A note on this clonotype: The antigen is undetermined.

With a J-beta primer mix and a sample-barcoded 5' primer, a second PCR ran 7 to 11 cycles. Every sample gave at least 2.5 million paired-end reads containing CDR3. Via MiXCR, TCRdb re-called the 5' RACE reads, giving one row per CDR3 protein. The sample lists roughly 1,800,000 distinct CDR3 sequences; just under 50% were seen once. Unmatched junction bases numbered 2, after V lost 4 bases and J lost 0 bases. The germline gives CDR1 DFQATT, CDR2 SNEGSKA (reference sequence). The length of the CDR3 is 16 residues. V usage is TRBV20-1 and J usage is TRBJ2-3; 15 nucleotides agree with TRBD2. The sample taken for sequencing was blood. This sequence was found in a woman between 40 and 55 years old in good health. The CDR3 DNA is TGCAGTGCTATTGGGACTAGCGGGGGGAGCACAGATACGCAGTATTTT. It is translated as CSAIGTSGGSTDTQYF.